The present T cell receptor (beta chain) was sequenced within a study of T cell responses to AZD1222 COVID-19 vaccine. Generated by immunoSEQ multiplex PCR, the TCRdb table keeps only in-frame clones and is missing some. Counted here are some 130,000 clones, approximately 90% occurring once; the ten biggest clones make up roughly 7.2%. The source was peripheral blood, collected on day 0 of AZD1222 vaccination. The TCR originated in an adult in good health.

CDR3 DNA sequence: TGTGCCAGCAGCCAAGATCTTTCGGGTCACAATCAGCCCCAGCATTTT. Amino acids: CASSQDLSGHNQPQHF. The chain carries TRBV4-2 and TRBJ1-5; D not certain. The germline V gene encodes CDR1 LGHNA and CDR2 YNFKEQ. Trimming stripped 0 bases from V and 3 bases from J, with 12 bases between. The CDR3 has 16 amino acids.